The sequence of this T cell receptor beta chain was determined in a study of early T cells in non-severe SARS-CoV-2 infection. As for the study in general: Unsorted whole-blood RNA was sequenced in bulk, leaving chains unpaired.

This clonotype was detected a few times. The antigen is undetermined. The junction departs from the called germline gene at one end, perhaps through a read error. cDNA molecules, individually, were tagged with unique molecular identifiers. TCRdb recomputed calls from the 5' RACE reads with MiXCR, one row per CDR3 protein. The sample yields more than 45,000 distinct CDR3 sequences, approximately 5.7% seen once. From germline, CDR1 is DFQATT and CDR2 SNEGSKA (reference sequence). The CDR3 runs 14 residues. Study-level results: Database matching using VDJdb favored anti-spike CD8 responses, with private and CD4 specificities left missing.

The source is an adult who was a healthcare worker with PCR-confirmed SARS-CoV-2 infection or an uninfected control (not recorded which). Sequencing used whole blood, obtained at baseline. The chain is built from TRBV20-1 and TRBJ2-4, with D perhaps matching TRBD2 (5 bases). DNA for the CDR3: TGCAGTGCTGCGAGGGTTTTGGAGAAAAGCATTCAGTACTTC. It codes for CSAARVLEKSIQYF.